The source of this T cell receptor beta chain is a study of beta chain features in type 1 diabetes. Regarding the study as a whole: Patients with Type 1 diabetes showed moderately but significantly shorter TCRB CDR3s in all four CD4+ subsets.

The isolated RNA, all of it, was reverse transcribed, so expressed TCRB transcripts were what got sequenced. Clones were read by immunoSEQ multiplex PCR, and TCRdb kept only the in-frame ones, dropping some. The data show 300,000 to 350,000 clones, approximately 12% seen once. Only a few counts were recorded for this clone. Its antigen is as yet unknown. The germline V gene encodes CDR1 KGHSH and CDR2 LQKENI. The CDR3 length is 14 residues. Trimming removed 2 bases at V and 6 bases at J, with 10 bases between. This receptor was identified in a woman aged 18 to 35 with type 1 diabetes. Specimen: naive CD4+ T cells from blood. The gene calls are TRBV18 and TRBJ2-2; D gene ambiguous. CDR3: CASSPFTAAGELFF. DNA of the CDR3: TGTGCCAGCTCACCATTTACAGCAGCCGGGGAGCTGTTTTTT. Supplemented by reference TRBV18 and TRBJ2-2, the full variable domain reads NAGVMQNPRHLVRRRGQEARLRCSPMKGHSHVYWYRQLPEEGLKFMVYLQKENIIDESGMPKERFSAEFPKEGPSILRIQQVVRGDSAAYFCASSPFTAAGELFFGEGSRLTVL.